The 4 T cell receptor beta chains reported below all come from one sample, sequenced in a study of T-cell memory formation after mild COVID-19. MiXCR was run by TCRdb on the 5' RACE reads, yielding one entry per CDR3 protein. The sample contains a few hundred thousand distinct CDR3 sequences, 15% to 20% of which appear only once. Sequences were obtained from PBMCs or a T cell subset sorted from them (not recorded which). All receptors come from a man younger than 35 who had mild COVID-19 (a few samples of this study predate the infection). Cell type and time point are not known.

This sequence joins TRBV5-1 and TRBJ1-1; tentative D call: TRBD1 (6 bases). The germline V gene has CDR1 SGHRS and CDR2 YFSETQ. Trimming cost V 3 bases and J 2 bases, with 14 bases left between them. CDR3 length: 15 amino acids. The CDR3 coding sequence is TGCGCCAGCAGCTCCTGGACAGCCGAAAACACTGAAGCTTTCTTT. Translated: CASSSWTAENTEAFF. Variable domain in full (rest from reference TRBV5-1 and TRBJ1-1): KAGVTQTPRYLIKTRGQQVTLSCSPISGHRSVSWYQQTPGQGLQFLFEYFSETQRNKGNFPGRFSGRQFSNSRSEMNVSTLELGDSALYLCASSSWTAENTEAFFGQGTRLTVV.

This clonotype was observed a handful of times. The chain joins TRBV4-3 to TRBJ2-3; either TRBD1 or TRBD2 may fit D (6 bases each). CDR1 and CDR2 (germline): LGHNA, YSLEER. Trimming pared 0 bases from V and 2 bases from J, leaving 12 bases between. The CDR3 consists of 16 residues. CDR3 DNA: TGCGCCAGCAGCCAAGATTCGGGGGCCTCCACAGATACGCAGTATTTT. It translates to CASSQDSGASTDTQYF.

The rearrangement links TRBV5-1 to TRBJ2-3, with TRBD1 matching over 7 bases. Per the germline V gene, CDR1 is SGHRS and CDR2 is YFSETQ. The length of the CDR3 is 14 residues. V trimming: 4 bases; J trimming: 1 base; junction bases outside the gene matches: 3. The CDR3 spells CASSAGQGTDTQYF. The CDR3 nucleotides read TGCGCCAGCAGCGCTGGACAGGGCACAGATACGCAGTATTTT.

V is TRBV3-1 and J is TRBJ2-7; D possibly uses TRBD1 or TRBD2 (6 bases each). CDR3 length equals 14 residues. V was trimmed by 2 bases and J by 8 bases, leaving 16 bases between them. Per the germline V gene, CDR1 is LGHDT and CDR2 is YNNKEL (reference sequence). CDR3 coding DNA: TGTGCCAGCAGCCAAAGGACGGAGGGGGGCAAGCAGTACTTC. The encoded protein is CASSQRTEGGKQYF.